This T cell receptor (beta chain) was observed in a study of shared clonotypes between healthy human individuals. This clone was detected ten times or more. Its antigen is not known. Study conclusions and caveats: Shared clonotypes: 4.5% to 5% naive CD4, about 3.3% naive CD8, roughly 2.2% memory CD4, about 0.4% memory CD8.

Germline V lookup: CDR1 SGHNT, CDR2 YYREEE (reference sequence). The CDR3 is 16 residues long. Trimming cost V 0 bases and J 0 bases, with 10 bases left between them. The protocol was immunoSEQ multiplex PCR, while the TCRdb copy is restricted to in-frame clones and leaves out a portion. The repertoire has nearly 750,000 clones, about two thirds of them found once; the top ten carry approximately 2%. The source material was memory CD4+ T cells sorted from blood. As for subset: CD45RA-negative fraction. This clonotype was obtained from a woman aged 25 to 39 in good health. The rearrangement uses TRBV5-4 and TRBJ1-3; tentatively, D is TRBD1 (5 bases). CDR3 in amino acids: CASSLAGITSGNTIYF. The CDR3 DNA follows: TGTGCCAGCAGCTTGGCAGGGATCACCTCTGGAAACACCATATATTTT.